This TCR beta chain was recovered during a study of T cell changes during pregnancy in multiple sclerosis. Clones were read by immunoSEQ multiplex PCR, and TCRdb kept only the in-frame ones, dropping some. The sample holds under 60,000 clones, around 93% seen once. J gave up 2 bases and V 6 bases, and 10 bases lay outside the gene matches. CDR1 and CDR2 from the germline V gene are ENHRY and SYGVKD. This CDR3 spans 16 amino acids. V usage is TRBV10-3 and J usage is TRBJ2-7, with TRBD1 matching 10 bases. The receptor was isolated from a female donor with multiple sclerosis, enrolled in a pregnancy study. Material: CD4+ T cells from peripheral blood mononuclear cells, obtained after pregnancy. In DNA, the CDR3 is TGTGCCATCAGGAAAACGGGACAGGGGTGGCCCTACGAGCAGTACTTC. Residues: CAIRKTGQGWPYEQYF.